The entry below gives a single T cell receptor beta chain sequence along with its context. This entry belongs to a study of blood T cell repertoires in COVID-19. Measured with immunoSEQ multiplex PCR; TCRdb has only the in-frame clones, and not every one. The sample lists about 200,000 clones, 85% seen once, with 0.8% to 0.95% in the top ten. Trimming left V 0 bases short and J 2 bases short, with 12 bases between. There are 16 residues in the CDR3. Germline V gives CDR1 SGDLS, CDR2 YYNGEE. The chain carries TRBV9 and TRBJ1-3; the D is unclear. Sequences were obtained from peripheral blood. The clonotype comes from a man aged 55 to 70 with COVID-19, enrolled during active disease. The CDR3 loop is CASSVDSFAPGNTIYF. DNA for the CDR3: TGTGCCAGCAGCGTAGATAGCTTCGCCCCTGGAAACACCATATATTTT.